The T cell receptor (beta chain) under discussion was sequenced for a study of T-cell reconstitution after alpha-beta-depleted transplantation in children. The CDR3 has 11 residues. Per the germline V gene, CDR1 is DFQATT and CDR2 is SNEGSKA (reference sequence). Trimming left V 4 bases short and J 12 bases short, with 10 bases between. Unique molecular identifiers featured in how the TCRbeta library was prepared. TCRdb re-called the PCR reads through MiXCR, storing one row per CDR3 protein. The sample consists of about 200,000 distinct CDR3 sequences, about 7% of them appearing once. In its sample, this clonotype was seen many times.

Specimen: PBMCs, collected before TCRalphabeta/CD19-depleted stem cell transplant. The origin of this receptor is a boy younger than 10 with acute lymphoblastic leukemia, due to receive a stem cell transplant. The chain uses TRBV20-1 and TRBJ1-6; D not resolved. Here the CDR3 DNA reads TGCAGTGCTATCCTCGGGAAACCCCTCCACTTT. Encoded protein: CSAILGKPLHF.